In its sample, the clone carrying this TCR beta chain was seen a few times. This record comes from a study of blood T cell repertoires in COVID-19. This CDR3 contains 15 residues. Unmatched junction bases numbered 3, after V lost 3 bases and J lost 1 base. Germline V gene lookup returns CDR1 MNHNS and CDR2 SASEGT. Each recovered donor of Cohort 3 presented with two negative PCRs, clearance, or symptom resolution. Original processing notes: The assay estimated nucleated cells by amplifying reference gene primers. The table came from immunoSEQ multiplex PCR; TCRdb's copy has only in-frame clones and leaves some out. Clone size and V and J calls were adopted from that table, with D and trimming inferred from the DNA. The sample has about 400,000 clones; nearly 90% are singletons.

V is TRBV6-1 and J is TRBJ2-7; TRBD2 aligns across 10 bases. Sequenced input: PBMCs or T cells enriched from blood (not recorded which). The receptor's source is a young woman who had recovered from COVID-19. The CDR3 region has the DNA TGTGCCAGCAGTGAGTCTAGCGGGAGTTCCTACGAGCAGTACTTC. It is translated as CASSESSGSSYEQYF.